The 14 T cell receptor beta chains listed next were all sequenced from one sample in a study of type 1 regulatory T cells. Which antigens these TCRs recognize remains unknown. TCRdb itself ran the reads through MiXCR, one entry per CDR3 protein. The sample has more than 12,000 distinct CDR3 sequences, roughly an eighth seen once; the top ten hold 15% to 19%. The sample taken for sequencing was cultured T cells, either the whole culture or a sorted T cell fraction (not recorded which). The receptors come from a human donor in good health.

This clonotype has only one observation. The rearrangement uses TRBV5-1 and TRBJ2-1, with D hard to call. The V end was cut by 0 bases, the J end by 3 bases, with 10 bases between. The CDR3 consists of 15 residues. Germline V CDR1 and CDR2: SGHRS, YFSETQ. In DNA, the CDR3 is TGCGCCAGCAGCTTGGACGAACCGAGCTACAATGAGCAGTTCTTC. Translation: CASSLDEPSYNEQFF.

The chain has TRBV28 and TRBJ1-4; TRBD1 matches 8 bases. The J segment lost 10 bases and the V segment lost 5 bases, leaving 15 bases of the junction unmatched. The CDR3 runs to 16 residues. Looked up from germline, CDR1 is MDHEN and CDR2 is SYDVKM. The CDR3 DNA is TGTGCCAGCAGTCCATGGGCAGGGGGCATACCCGGAAAACTGTTTTTT. Protein sequence: CASSPWAGGIPGKLFF.

This clonotype was observed many times. This CDR3 is CASSLLTAQETQYF. Here the CDR3 DNA reads TGCGCCAGCAGCTTGTTAACGGCCCAAGAGACCCAGTACTTC. The chain uses TRBV5-1 and TRBJ2-5, with D hard to call. The V end lost 1 base, the J end lost 1 base, and 8 bases lay between the germline ends. Germline CDR1 reads SGHRS; CDR2 reads YFSETQ. The CDR3 contains 14 residues.

This clonotype was detected only a few times. The chain uses TRBV5-1 and TRBJ2-1, with 8 bases fitting TRBD1. CDR1 SGHRS and CDR2 YFSETQ come from the germline V gene. The trim removed 0 bases at V and 8 bases at J, leaving 7 bases unmatched. The CDR3 totals 15 residues. CDR3 region: CASSLEDRVVDEQFF. The CDR3 region has the DNA TGCGCCAGCAGCTTGGAGGACAGGGTGGTCGATGAGCAGTTCTTC.

DNA of the CDR3: TGCGCCAGCAGCTCCACGCCATCTCCCGGGGAGCTGTTTTTT. Residues: CASSSTPSPGELFF. The chain employs TRBV5-1 and TRBJ2-2; no reliable D call. The CDR3 runs 14 residues. Germline-derived CDR1 and CDR2 are SGHRS and YFSETQ. V was clipped by 3 bases and J by 6 bases, with 12 bases between them.

This clonotype has at least ten counts. V gene TRBV20-1 combines with J gene TRBJ2-5; D gene unclear. CDR1 DFQATT and CDR2 SNEGSKA come from the germline V gene (reference sequence). Trimming stripped 2 bases from V and 4 bases from J, with 11 bases between. This CDR3 spans 13 amino acids. The CDR3 DNA sequence: TGCAGTGCTAGATTCCCGACGGGAGAGACCCAGTACTTC. As protein: CSARFPTGETQYF.

On this clonotype itself: This may be a read error: a much more frequent sequence differs by one nucleotide. The chain joins TRBV18 to TRBJ1-1; D unresolved. Germline values: CDR1 KGHSH, CDR2 LQKENI. The CDR3 is 13 amino acids. The CDR3 is CVSSPVENTEAFF. The CDR3 DNA sequence: TGTGTCAGCTCACCGGTGGAGAACACTGAAGCTTTCTTT.

This clonotype was recorded many times. The gene calls are TRBV6-6 and TRBJ2-2, with unresolved D. Deletions cut 4 bases from V and 1 base from J, with 10 bases between. CDR3 length equals 15 residues. Germline-derived CDR1 and CDR2 are MNHNY and SVGAGI (reference sequence). CDR3 nucleotides: TGTGCCAGCAGTTTGCTGGACCAGAACACCGGGGAGCTGTTTTTT. Protein sequence: CASSLLDQNTGELFF.

This clonotype occurred many times. V and J are TRBV12-3 or TRBV12-4 and TRBJ1-1; D remains ambiguous. The CDR3 covers 10 residues. Trimming shortened V by 6 bases and J by 4 bases, and 3 bases separated the two germline ends. CDR3 nucleotide sequence: TGTGCCAGCAGCTCCACTGAAGCTTTCTTT. The encoded protein is CASSSTEAFF.

This clonotype was detected many times. This sequence joins TRBV21-1 and TRBJ2-7. TRBV21-1 is assigned pseudogene status. CDR3 length equals 16 residues. CDR3 region: CASSNIGYVSAWEQYF. Written as DNA, the CDR3 is TGTGCCAGCAGCAACATCGGGTACGTATCGGCGTGGGAGCAGTACTTC.

The rearrangement links TRBV4-2 to TRBJ2-7, with no clear D. V was trimmed by 2 bases and J by 6 bases, leaving 5 bases between them. The CDR3 sequence is 11 residues long. Germline lookup yields CDR1 LGHNA and CDR2 YNFKEQ. DNA of the CDR3: TGTGCCAGCAGCCAACCCGGCGAGCAGTACTTC. Encoded protein: CASSQPGEQYF.

V gene TRBV29-1 combines with J gene TRBJ2-5, with D hard to call. CDR3 length equals 12 residues. Germline V gives CDR1 SQVTM, CDR2 ANQGSEA. Trimming left V 4 bases short and J 2 bases short, with 8 bases between. In nucleotides, the CDR3 is TGCAGCGTTGGAGTCCAACAAGAGACCCAGTACTTC. This sequence encodes CSVGVQQETQYF.

This clonotype was counted ten times or more. The chain couples TRBV28 to TRBJ1-2; no firm D call. Germline CDR1 is MDHEN and CDR2 is SYDVKM. The CDR3 runs to 12 residues. Trimming shortened V by 3 bases and J by 0 bases, and 2 bases separated the two germline ends. Here the CDR3 DNA reads TGTGCCAGCAGTTTGTCTAACTATGGCTACACCTTC. As protein: CASSLSNYGYTF.

This clonotype was recorded many times. The chain employs TRBV20-1 and TRBJ2-1, with 10 bases lining up with TRBD2. V shed 6 bases, J shed 7 bases, and the junction held 6 bases outside the gene matches. CDR3 length: 13 residues. The germline V gene encodes CDR1 DFQATT and CDR2 SNEGSKA (reference sequence). The CDR3 region has the DNA TGCAGTGCCTCCCTAGCGGGAGCTAATGAGCAGTTCTTC. Residues: CSASLAGANEQFF.